This T cell receptor (beta chain) emerged from a study of human T cells and chemical hapten exposure. This clonotype occurred many times. TCRdb called the 5' RACE reads again in MiXCR, with one record for every CDR3 protein. The sample contains around 80,000 distinct CDR3 sequences, roughly 15% of which appear only once. Unfractionated whole blood was the source of the extracted total RNA. V was pared by 0 bases and J by 3 bases, with 4 bases between. Germline V gives CDR1 SGHRS, CDR2 YFSETQ. This CDR3 spans 13 amino acids. This TCR was sampled from a female donor in good health. The J gene is TRBJ1-5, the V gene TRBV5-1; D is unresolved. CDR3 in amino acids: CASSLEFNQPQHF. CDR3 DNA sequence: TGCGCCAGCAGCTTGGAGTTCAATCAGCCCCAGCATTTT.